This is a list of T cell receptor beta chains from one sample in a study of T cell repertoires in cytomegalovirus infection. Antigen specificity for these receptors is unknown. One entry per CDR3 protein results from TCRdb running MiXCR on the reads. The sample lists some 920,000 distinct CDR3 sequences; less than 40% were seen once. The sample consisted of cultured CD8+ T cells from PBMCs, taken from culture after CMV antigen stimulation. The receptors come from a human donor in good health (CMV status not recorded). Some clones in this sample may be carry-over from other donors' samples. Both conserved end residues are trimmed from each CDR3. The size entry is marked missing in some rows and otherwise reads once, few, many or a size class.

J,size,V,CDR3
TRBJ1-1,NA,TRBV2,ASSGSVRGPG
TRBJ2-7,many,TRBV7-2,ASSPAGVNEQY
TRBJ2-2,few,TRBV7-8,ASSPRVRTVNTGELF
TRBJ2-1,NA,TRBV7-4,ASSPPTGGQF
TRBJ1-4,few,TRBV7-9,ASSSADSDKNEKLF
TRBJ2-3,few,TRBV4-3,ASSPGLADSTDTQY
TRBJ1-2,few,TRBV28,ASSLLGQHYGYT
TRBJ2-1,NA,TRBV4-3,ASSQDSPMRGGYEQF
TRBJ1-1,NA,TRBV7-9,ASSSIGGENTEAF
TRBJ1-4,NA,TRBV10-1,ASSQGEVDEKLF
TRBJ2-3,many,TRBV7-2,ASSPELLAGGPGSDTQY
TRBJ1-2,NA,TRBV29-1,SVGDRGVDGYT
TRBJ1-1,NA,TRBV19,ASRGAGDRMGTEAF
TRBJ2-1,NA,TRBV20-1,SARAPGLGSYNEQF
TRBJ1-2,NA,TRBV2,ASMRTGGNYGYT
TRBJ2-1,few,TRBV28,ASSPGDSGSDEQF
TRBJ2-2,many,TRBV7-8,ASSIPGQGPNTGELF
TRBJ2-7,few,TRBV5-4,ASSLAPGDDEQY
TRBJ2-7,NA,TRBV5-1,ASRWIAGGYEQY
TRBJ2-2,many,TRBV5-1,ASSYGTSGTGELF
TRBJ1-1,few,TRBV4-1,ASSHFGAESTEAF
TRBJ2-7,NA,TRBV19,ASSNSGDSYEQY
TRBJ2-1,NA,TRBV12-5,ASGLSIAGGSYNEQF
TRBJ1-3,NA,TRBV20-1,SARTGTGNTIY
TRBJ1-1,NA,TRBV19,ASNDRRVTEAF
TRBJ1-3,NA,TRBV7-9,ASSPEFGTGAGNTIY
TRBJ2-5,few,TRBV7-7,ASSFSPGAPQETQY
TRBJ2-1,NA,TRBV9,ASSLGGKDEQF
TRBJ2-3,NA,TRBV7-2,ASSFLPQLAGSDTQY
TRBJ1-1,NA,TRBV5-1,ASSLGGHLFMNTEAF
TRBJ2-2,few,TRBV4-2,ASSQDPTIQGRDTGELF
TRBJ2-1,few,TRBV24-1,ATSTGSSYNEQF
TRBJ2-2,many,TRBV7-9,ASSFTGTGTGELF
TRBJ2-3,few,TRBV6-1,ASSELLLTDTQY
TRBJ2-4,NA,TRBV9,ASSVGQGGGIQY
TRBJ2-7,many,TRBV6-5,ASSHGGGGDEQY
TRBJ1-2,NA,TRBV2,ASSERGSGDGYT
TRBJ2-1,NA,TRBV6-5,ASSYSIGSPLGGTLVNEQF
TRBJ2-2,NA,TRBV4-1,ASSQETGPTGELF
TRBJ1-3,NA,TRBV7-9,ASSMTDSGNTIY
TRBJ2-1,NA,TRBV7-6,ASSFRASGAYNEQF
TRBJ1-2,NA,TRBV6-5,ASSTPAGPRGDGYT
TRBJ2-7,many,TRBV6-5,ASSYSSGGGYEQY
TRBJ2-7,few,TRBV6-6,ASSPLDFWQGRY
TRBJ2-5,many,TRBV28,ASSPSGGQETQY